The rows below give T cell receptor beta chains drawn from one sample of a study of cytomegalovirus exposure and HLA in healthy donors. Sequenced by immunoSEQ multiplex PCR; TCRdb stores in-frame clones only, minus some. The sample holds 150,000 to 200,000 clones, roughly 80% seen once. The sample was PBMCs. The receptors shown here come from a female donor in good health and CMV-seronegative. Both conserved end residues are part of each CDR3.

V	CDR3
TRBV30	CAWGRVTGTRDTQYF
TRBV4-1	CASSQDPGTGVNYGYTF
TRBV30	CAWSSVLGTEAFF
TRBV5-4	CASSPTSGLNYNEQFF
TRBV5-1	CASSLTGFDTEAFF
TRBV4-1	CASSQAGPGDRGHEQYF
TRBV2	CASSDQQEQETQYF
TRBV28	CASSSLSNSGTSYEQYF
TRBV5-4	CASSPRTSGPYEQYF
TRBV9	CASSRGGPGNTIYF
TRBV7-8	CASSDSPGAGTQETQYF
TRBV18	CASSPATTVTGELFF
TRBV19	CASEGPPGETQYF
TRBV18	CASSEKGQGMGYTF
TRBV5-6	CASSSGLYYGYTF
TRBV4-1	CASSHRQGAGNQPQHF
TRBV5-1	CASSFGRTSGGLYQETQYF
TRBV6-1	CASSEAGQGLISNQPQHF
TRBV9	CASSSGQFQETQYF
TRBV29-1	CSAGLAGSYEQYF
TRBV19	CASRGGKSSYNEQFF
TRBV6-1	CASRVNRALSTDTQYF
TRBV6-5	CASSYSSVRNTEAFF
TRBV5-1	CASRTDRDEQYF
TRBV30	CAWSRGQAEAFF
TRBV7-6	CASSLGPGTSLSEEYF
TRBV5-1	CASSKGPEDTQYF
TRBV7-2	CASSFRTGSGNTIYF
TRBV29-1	CSVVGQGLDEQYF
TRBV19	CASTGQGITTDTQYF
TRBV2	CASKLLGGTGPMTDTQYF
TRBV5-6	CASSLGGPGGRSDEQYF
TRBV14	CASSQGVQGAIQTQYF